The present TCR beta chain was sequenced within a study of cytomegalovirus exposure and HLA in healthy donors. Details on this clone: Its cognate antigen is unknown.

13 Jbeta primers and 60 Vbeta primers were used for the PCR. Sequencing was performed with immunoSEQ multiplex PCR; in TCRdb, only in-frame clones are kept and a portion is missing. The table includes a few hundred thousand clones, over 75% detected once. The CDR3 runs to 15 residues. V lost 0 bases and J lost 7, with 15 bases in between. From germline, CDR1 is SGDLS and CDR2 YYNGEE. Findings and limits, study-wide: Later on, an analysis showed TCR association rates differing by HLA locus, with DRB1 the most and HLA-C the fewest.

This TCR was recovered from a girl aged 2 to 10 in good health and CMV-seronegative. The sample consisted of PBMCs. V is TRBV9 and J is TRBJ2-3; TRBD2 might be the D (6 bases). Here the CDR3 reads CASSVGRAGGNTQYF. CDR3 in DNA: TGTGCCAGCAGCGTAGGTAGAGCGGGTGGGAATACGCAGTATTTT.